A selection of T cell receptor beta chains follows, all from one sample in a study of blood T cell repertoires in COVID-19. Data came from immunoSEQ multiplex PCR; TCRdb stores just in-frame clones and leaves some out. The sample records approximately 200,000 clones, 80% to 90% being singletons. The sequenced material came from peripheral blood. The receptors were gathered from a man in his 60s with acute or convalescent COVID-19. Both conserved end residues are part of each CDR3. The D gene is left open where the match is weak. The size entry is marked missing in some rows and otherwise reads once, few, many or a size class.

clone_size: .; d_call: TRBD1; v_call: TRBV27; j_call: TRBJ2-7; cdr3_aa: CASSLTGGWQYF; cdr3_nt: TGTGCCAGCAGTTTGACAGGGGGTTGGCAGTACTTC
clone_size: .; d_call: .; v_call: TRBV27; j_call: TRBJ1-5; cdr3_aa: CASRWAVNQPQHF; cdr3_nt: TGTGCCAGCAGGTGGGCCGTTAATCAGCCCCAGCATTTT
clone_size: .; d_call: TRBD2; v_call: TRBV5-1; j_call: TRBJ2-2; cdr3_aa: CASSFEYPLAGVETGELFF; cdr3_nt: TGCGCCAGCAGCTTCGAATACCCCCTGGCGGGAGTAGAGACCGGGGAGCTGTTTTTT
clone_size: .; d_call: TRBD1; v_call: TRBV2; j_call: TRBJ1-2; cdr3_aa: CASSVGDRGHWGYTF; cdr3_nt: TGTGCCAGCAGTGTGGGGGACAGGGGGCATTGGGGCTACACCTTC
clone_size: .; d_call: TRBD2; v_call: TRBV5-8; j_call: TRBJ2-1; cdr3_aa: CASSSPGTSGYNEQFF; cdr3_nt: TGTGCCAGCAGCTCTCCCGGGACTAGCGGATACAATGAGCAGTTCTTC
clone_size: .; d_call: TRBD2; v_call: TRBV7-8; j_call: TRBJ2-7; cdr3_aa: CASSSRSGGSSYEQYF; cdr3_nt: TGTGCCAGCAGCTCCCGGTCCGGGGGGAGCTCCTACGAGCAGTACTTC
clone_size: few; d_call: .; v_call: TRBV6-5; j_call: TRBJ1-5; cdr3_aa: CASRQRDQPQHF; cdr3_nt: TGTGCCAGCAGACAACGGGATCAGCCCCAGCATTTT
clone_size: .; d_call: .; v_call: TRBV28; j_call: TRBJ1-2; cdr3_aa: CASGTTLSSGYTF; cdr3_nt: TGTGCCAGTGGAACCACCCTATCTAGTGGCTACACCTTC
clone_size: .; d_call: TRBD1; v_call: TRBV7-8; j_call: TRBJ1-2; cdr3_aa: CASSTRTGEYYGYTF; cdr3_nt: TGTGCCAGCAGCACCCGGACAGGAGAATACTATGGCTACACCTTC
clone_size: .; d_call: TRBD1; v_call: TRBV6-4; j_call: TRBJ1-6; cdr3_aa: CASKPTGQTNSPLHF; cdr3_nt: TGTGCCAGCAAGCCTACGGGACAGACTAATTCACCCCTCCACTTT
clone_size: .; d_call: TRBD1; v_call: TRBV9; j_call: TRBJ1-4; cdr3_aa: CASSEGTGNEKLFF; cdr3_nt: TGTGCCAGCAGCGAGGGGACAGGTAATGAAAAACTGTTTTTT
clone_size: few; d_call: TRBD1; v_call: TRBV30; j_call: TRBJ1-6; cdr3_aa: CAWSYRDRGNSPLHF; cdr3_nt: TGTGCCTGGAGCTACCGGGACAGGGGTAATTCACCCCTCCACTTT
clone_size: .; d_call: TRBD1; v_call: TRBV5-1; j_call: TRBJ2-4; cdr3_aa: CASSSTGTAENIQYF; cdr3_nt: TGCGCCAGCAGCTCAACCGGGACAGCCGAAAACATTCAGTACTTC
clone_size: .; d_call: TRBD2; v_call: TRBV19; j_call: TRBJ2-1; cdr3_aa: CASSLAGEVEQFF; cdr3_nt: TGTGCCAGTAGTCTAGCGGGAGAGGTCGAGCAGTTCTTC
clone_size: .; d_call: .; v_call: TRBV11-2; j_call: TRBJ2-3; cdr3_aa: CASTLSPTDTQYF; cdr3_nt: TGTGCCAGCACCCTTTCTCCCACAGATACGCAGTATTTT
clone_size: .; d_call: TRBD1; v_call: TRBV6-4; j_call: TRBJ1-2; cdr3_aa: CASSDGGQNYGYTF; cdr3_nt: TGTGCCAGCAGTGACGGGGGACAGAACTATGGCTACACCTTC
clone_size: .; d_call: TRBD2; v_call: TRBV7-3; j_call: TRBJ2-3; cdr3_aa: CASSLTLRAGALDTQYF; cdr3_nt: TGTGCCAGCAGCTTAACGTTGAGAGCGGGAGCTTTAGATACGCAGTATTTT
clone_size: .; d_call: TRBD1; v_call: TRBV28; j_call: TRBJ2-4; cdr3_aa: CASSPGTGNHIQYF; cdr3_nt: TGTGCCAGCAGTCCAGGGACAGGGAATCACATTCAGTACTTC
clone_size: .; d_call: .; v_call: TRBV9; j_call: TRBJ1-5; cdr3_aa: CASSVGAGDQPQHF; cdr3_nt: TGTGCCAGCAGCGTAGGGGCAGGGGATCAGCCCCAGCATTTT
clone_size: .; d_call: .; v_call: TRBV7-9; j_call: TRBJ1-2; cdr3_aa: CASSLAEAPRGYTF; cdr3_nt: TGTGCCAGCAGCTTAGCTGAGGCCCCGAGAGGCTACACCTTC
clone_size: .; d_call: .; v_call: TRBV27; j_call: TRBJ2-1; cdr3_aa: CASSTPGHRYEQFF; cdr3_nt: TGTGCCAGCAGTACACCGGGACACCGATATGAGCAGTTCTTC
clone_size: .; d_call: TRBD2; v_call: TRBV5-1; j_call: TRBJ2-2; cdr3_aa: CASSLVAGGSPGELFF; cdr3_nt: TGCGCCAGCAGCTTGGTGGCGGGAGGGAGCCCTGGGGAGCTGTTTTTT
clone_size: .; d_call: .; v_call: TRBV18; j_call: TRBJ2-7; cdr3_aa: CASSQRETYEQYF; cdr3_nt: TGTGCCAGCTCCCAGAGGGAGACCTACGAGCAGTACTTC
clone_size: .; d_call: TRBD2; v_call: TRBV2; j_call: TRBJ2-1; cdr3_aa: CASRRRREELNNEQFF; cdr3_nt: TGTGCCAGCAGAAGGAGGCGGGAGGAGTTAAACAATGAGCAGTTCTTC
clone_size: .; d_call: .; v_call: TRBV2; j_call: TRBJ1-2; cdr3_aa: CASSVGGRANYGYTF; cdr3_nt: TGTGCCAGCAGCGTGGGGGGACGAGCTAACTATGGCTACACCTTC
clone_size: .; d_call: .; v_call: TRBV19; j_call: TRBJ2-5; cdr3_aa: CASSIRRARPIYQETQYF; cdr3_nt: TGTGCCAGTAGTATACGCAGGGCCCGACCAATTTACCAAGAGACCCAGTACTTC
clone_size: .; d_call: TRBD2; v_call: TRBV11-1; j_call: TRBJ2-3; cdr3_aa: CASSASGPRTDTQYF; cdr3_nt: TGTGCCAGCAGCGCTAGCGGCCCACGCACAGATACGCAGTATTTT
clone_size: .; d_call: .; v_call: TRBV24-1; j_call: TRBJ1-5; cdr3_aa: CATSGGAHQPQHF; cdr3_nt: TGTGCCACCAGCGGAGGTGCGCATCAGCCCCAGCATTTT
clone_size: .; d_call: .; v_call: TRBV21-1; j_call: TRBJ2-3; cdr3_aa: CASSSRGKDTDTQYF; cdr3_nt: TGTGCCAGCAGCTCTAGGGGGAAGGACACAGATACGCAGTATTTT
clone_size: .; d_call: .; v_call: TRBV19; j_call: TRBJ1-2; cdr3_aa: CASSIGSGNYGYTF; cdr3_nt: TGTGCCAGTAGTATAGGTTCCGGGAACTATGGCTACACCTTC
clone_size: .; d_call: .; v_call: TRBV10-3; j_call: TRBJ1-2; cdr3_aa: CAISEELNLSDYGYTF; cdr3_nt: TGTGCCATCAGTGAGGAGTTAAATCTTAGTGACTATGGCTACACCTTC
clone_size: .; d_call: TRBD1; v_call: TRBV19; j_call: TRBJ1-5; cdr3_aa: CASRQGGNQPQHF; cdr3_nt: TGTGCCAGTAGACAGGGGGGCAATCAGCCCCAGCATTTT
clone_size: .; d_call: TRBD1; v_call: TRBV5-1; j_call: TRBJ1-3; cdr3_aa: CASSDGQGLAGNTIYF; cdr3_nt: TGCGCCAGCAGCGACGGACAGGGGCTCGCTGGAAACACCATATATTTT
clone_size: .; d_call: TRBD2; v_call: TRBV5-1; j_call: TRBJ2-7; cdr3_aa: CASSSRGVADEQYF; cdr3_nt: TGCGCCAGCAGCTCCCGGGGGGTAGCGGACGAGCAGTACTTC
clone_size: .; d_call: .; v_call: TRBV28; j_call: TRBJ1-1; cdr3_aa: CASSQGTDEAFF; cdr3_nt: TGTGCCAGCAGCCAAGGGACTGATGAAGCTTTCTTT
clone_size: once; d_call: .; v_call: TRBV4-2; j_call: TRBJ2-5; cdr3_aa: CASRGLGQETQYF; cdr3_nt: TGTGCCAGCAGGGGGCTAGGCCAAGAGACCCAGTACTTC